The 27 T cell receptor beta chains listed next were all sequenced from one sample in a study of identical twins' blood T cells. TCRdb passed the 5' RACE reads through MiXCR, listing each CDR3 protein once. The sample holds fewer than 450,000 distinct CDR3 sequences, about 28% seen once. Sequencing used PBMCs. The receptors derive from a woman between 18 and 49 years old in good health.

The J gene is TRBJ1-2, the V gene TRBV10-2; D call uncertain. Germline CDR1 WSHSY, CDR2 SAAADI. This CDR3 is built from 12 residues. V was trimmed by 2 bases and J by 8 bases, leaving 9 bases between them. This CDR3 is CASSEVARGYTF. In DNA form, the CDR3 reads TGCGCCAGCAGTGAGGTCGCGAGAGGCTACACCTTC.

About this clonotype itself: Just one base apart from a much larger clone, this may be a read error. This sequence joins TRBV9 and TRBJ2-1, with unresolved D. CDR1 and CDR2 (germline): SGDLS, YYNGEE. CDR3 length equals 13 residues. V was cut by 4 bases and J by 4 bases, with 9 bases left in between. In nucleotides, the CDR3 is TGTGCCAGCAGCTCCCAGACGTACAATGAGCAGTTCTTC. This codes for CASSSQTYNEQFF.

This rearrangement joins TRBV18 to TRBJ1-1; the D gene is possibly TRBD1 (5 bases). V lost 0 bases, J lost 1 base, and 12 bases lay in between. This CDR3 comprises 16 residues. Germline V gene data show CDR1 as KGHSH and CDR2 as LQKENI. CDR3 amino acids: CASSPPGALGNTEAFF. CDR3 coding DNA: TGTGCCAGCTCACCACCAGGGGCGCTGGGGAACACTGAAGCTTTCTTT.

This clonotype was seen more than once but under ten times. The chain uses TRBV20-1 and TRBJ1-5; D is uncertain. The CDR3 is 14 residues long. The V end was cut by 0 bases, the J end by 0 bases, with 6 bases between. Looked up from germline, CDR1 is DFQATT and CDR2 is SNEGSKA (reference sequence). CDR3 DNA: TGCAGTGCTAGAGATCGGGGTAGCAATCAGCCCCAGCATTTT. It specifies CSARDRGSNQPQHF.

This clonotype was detected many times. This chain connects TRBV11-2 to TRBJ2-1; 12 bases line up with TRBD2. The germline V gene encodes CDR1 SGHAT and CDR2 FQNNGV. The V segment lost 5 bases and the J segment 3 bases; nucleotides outside the gene matches: 5. The CDR3 loop spans 16 amino acids. The CDR3 DNA follows: TGTGCCAGCAGCAGTAGACTAGCGGGAGTCTACAATGAGCAGTTCTTC. Its translation: CASSSRLAGVYNEQFF.

This clonotype was found a few times. The chain combines TRBV4-3 with TRBJ1-2, with D unclear. CDR1 is LGHNA and CDR2 is YSLEER in the germline V gene. The CDR3 covers 14 residues. Trimming pared 0 bases from V and 4 bases from J, leaving 9 bases between. In DNA form, the CDR3 reads TGCGCCAGCAGCCAAGATACCCAGATCTATGGCTACACCTTC. Translating gives CASSQDTQIYGYTF.

A word on this clonotype: This may stem from a read error, because a much larger clone lies one nucleotide away. The chain combines TRBV29-1 with TRBJ2-2; TRBD1 might be the D (5 bases). Trimming pared 4 bases from V and 7 bases from J, leaving 16 bases between. The CDR3 extends over 14 amino acids. CDR1 is SQVTM and CDR2 is ANQGSEA in the germline V gene. DNA of the CDR3: TGCAGCGTTGGGCAGGGCTGGTTAGGCGGGGAGCTGTTTTTT. Translating it yields CSVGQGWLGGELFF.

The chain uses TRBV6-2 or TRBV6-3 and TRBJ1-1, with unresolved D. V shed 8 bases and J shed 5 bases, with 21 bases lying between them. Germline V CDR1 and CDR2: MNHEY, SVGEGT. The CDR3 is 15 residues long. The CDR3 sequence is CASVLDTRWETEAFF. As DNA, the CDR3 is TGTGCCAGCGTTTTAGACACGAGGTGGGAAACTGAAGCTTTCTTT.

This chain uses TRBV6-2 or TRBV6-3 with TRBJ1-3, with D unclear. The CDR3 runs 13 residues. The germline V gene has CDR1 MNHEY and CDR2 SVGEGT. The V end was cut by 10 bases, the J end by 2 bases, with 12 bases between. This CDR3 reads CATRRPAGNTIYF. In DNA, the CDR3 is TGTGCCACCCGGAGGCCGGCTGGAAACACCATATATTTT.

The V and J genes are TRBV29-1 and TRBJ2-5; possibly TRBD1 for D (5 bases). The CDR3 is made up of 12 amino acids. Germline CDR1 is SQVTM and CDR2 is ANQGSEA. Between the trimmed V and J ends, which lost 4 bases and 1 base, there was a span of 7 bases. CDR3 in amino acids: CSVGRAQETQYF. The CDR3 nucleotides read TGCAGCGTTGGCAGGGCCCAAGAGACCCAGTACTTC. Based on the CDR3 plus reference TRBV29-1 and TRBJ2-5, the full variable domain is SAVISQKPSRDICQRGTSLTIQCQVDSQVTMMFWYRQQPGQSLTLIATANQGSEATYESGFVIDKFPISRPNLTFSTLTVSNMSPEDSSIYLCSVGRAQETQYFGPGTRLLVL.

A few counts support this clonotype. This rearrangement joins TRBV19 to TRBJ2-5; a weak D match, TRBD1 (5 bases). CDR1 LNHDA and CDR2 SQIVND come from the germline V gene (reference sequence). This CDR3 contains 16 residues. V was clipped by 3 bases and J by 1 base, with 15 bases between them. Here the CDR3 DNA reads TGTGCCAGTAGTATTCGTATCGCGACAGTCCAAGAGACCCAGTACTTC. This gives the protein CASSIRIATVQETQYF.

In its sample, this clonotype was seen a few times. The rearrangement links TRBV20-1 to TRBJ1-5; D remains unclear. There are 15 residues in the CDR3. Trimming stripped 2 bases from V and 5 bases from J, with 16 bases between. Per the germline V gene, CDR1 is DFQATT and CDR2 is SNEGSKA (reference sequence). CDR3 DNA sequence: TGCAGTGCTAGACAGCGTGACAACTTATATCAGCCCCAGCATTTT. Amino acid sequence: CSARQRDNLYQPQHF.

The V gene is TRBV12-3 or TRBV12-4, the J gene TRBJ1-5; D is unresolved. V gave up 5 bases and J gave up 1 base, with 9 bases separating them. This CDR3 spans 14 amino acids. The CDR3: CASSPVGSNQPQHF. DNA for the CDR3: TGTGCCAGCAGTCCGGTCGGAAGCAATCAGCCCCAGCATTTT.

This clonotype was seen at least ten times. The CDR3 protein is CAISEASGTNEQFF. DNA for the CDR3: TGTGCCATCAGTGAGGCTAGCGGGACCAATGAGCAGTTCTTC. J is TRBJ2-1 and V is TRBV10-3, with 9 bases identical to TRBD2. This CDR3 contains 14 residues. V lost 2 bases and J lost 6; bases outside the gene matches: 2. Germline V gene lookup returns CDR1 ENHRY and CDR2 SYGVKD.

V gene TRBV6-5 combines with J gene TRBJ1-6; D gene unclear. Per germline, CDR1 MNHEY and CDR2 SVGAGI. This CDR3 has 16 amino acids. V lost 6 bases and J 4 bases, leaving 16 bases between the germline ends. The CDR3 bases are TGTGCCAGCAGCCTCCTGGGAGTCGGGTATAATTCACCCCTCCACTTT. Protein product: CASSLLGVGYNSPLHF.

This clonotype occurred a few times. The chain joins TRBV19 to TRBJ2-3; D is undetermined. Trimming shortened V by 3 bases and J by 0 bases, and 10 bases separated the two germline ends. CDR3 length: 15 amino acids. Germline V gene lookup returns CDR1 LNHDA and CDR2 SQIVND (reference sequence). Written as DNA, the CDR3 is TGTGCCAGTAGTATCGTCGCGTCAAGCACAGATACGCAGTATTTT. Protein: CASSIVASSTDTQYF.

This clonotype was observed a few times. The chain links TRBV7-2 to TRBJ1-2; 9 positions agree with TRBD1. V lost 3 bases and J lost 8; bases outside the gene matches: 4. This CDR3 spans 13 amino acids. The germline CDR1 and CDR2 sequences are SGHTA and FQGNSA. DNA of the CDR3: TGTGCCAGCAGCTTCCGGGACAGGGAAGGCTACACCTTC. Encoded protein: CASSFRDREGYTF.

This clonotype was observed many times. V and J are TRBV6-6 and TRBJ1-2; D unclear. The V gene's germline CDR1 is MNHNY and CDR2 SVGAGI (reference sequence). The CDR3 is 15 amino acids. Trimming shortened V by 0 bases and J by 0 bases, and 8 bases separated the two germline ends. CDR3 bases: TGTGCCAGCAGTTACTCGGCAGGAGCTAACTATGGCTACACCTTC. Protein: CASSYSAGANYGYTF.

This chain joins TRBV19 and TRBJ1-2; D uncertain. The length of the CDR3 is 13 residues. V lost 7 bases, J lost 8 bases, and 17 bases lay in between. Germline values: CDR1 LNHDA, CDR2 SQIVND (reference sequence). CDR3 loop: CASTPGRSRGYTF. Here the CDR3 DNA reads TGTGCCAGTACCCCCGGACGGTCCAGGGGCTACACCTTC.

This clonotype was picked up a small number of times. The chain employs TRBV20-1 and TRBJ2-5; D is uncertain. Trimming took off 0 bases at V and 3 bases at J, with 14 bases between the two ends. There are 15 residues in the CDR3. Per germline, CDR1 DFQATT and CDR2 SNEGSKA (reference sequence). The CDR3 DNA reads TGCAGTGCTAGAGATCGAGTATACGCTAAAGAGACCCAGTACTTC. Amino acids: CSARDRVYAKETQYF.

The J gene is TRBJ1-2, the V gene TRBV5-1, with no clear D. With 4 bases removed from V and 3 bases from J, the gap between germline ends came to 13 bases. Germline V gene lookup returns CDR1 SGHRS and CDR2 YFSETQ. This CDR3 comprises 14 residues. The CDR3 sequence is CASSPLGRDYGYTF. The CDR3 DNA is TGCGCCAGCAGCCCACTAGGGAGGGACTATGGCTACACCTTC.

The V and J genes are TRBV7-3 and TRBJ1-1; D unresolved. V shed 4 bases and J shed 2 bases, with 8 bases lying between them. CDR1 and CDR2 (germline): SGHTA, FQGTGA. This CDR3 comprises 13 residues. The CDR3 loop is CASSYDGNTEAFF. The CDR3 bases are TGTGCCAGCAGCTACGACGGTAACACTGAAGCTTTCTTT.

This sequence joins TRBV5-1 and TRBJ2-2, with a possible D match to TRBD2 (6 bases). V lost 0 bases and J lost 0, with 9 bases in between. The CDR3 length is 16 residues. Looked up from germline, CDR1 is SGHRS and CDR2 is YFSETQ. The CDR3 loop reads CASSLGGLTNTGELFF. Here the CDR3 DNA reads TGCGCCAGCAGCTTGGGGGGACTGACGAACACCGGGGAGCTGTTTTTT.

About this clonotype: Without the conserved terminal phenylalanine or tryptophan, this CDR3 likely stems from a read error. The CDR3 reads CASSLFDRASPLHL. The CDR3, as DNA: TGTGCCAGCAGCTTATTCGACAGGGCCTCACCCCTCCACCTT. The V gene is TRBV11-3, the J gene TRBJ1-6, with 7 bases fitting TRBD1. The germline CDR1 and CDR2 sequences are SGHNT and YENEEA. The CDR3 loop spans 14 amino acids. The ends lost 2 bases at V and 10 bases at J; junction bases unmatched: 5.

This clonotype was seen only a few times. The chain employs TRBV29-1 and TRBJ2-1, with a possible D match to TRBD2 (5 bases). V lost 3 bases and J lost 4, with 19 bases in between. CDR1 and CDR2 from the germline V gene are SQVTM and ANQGSEA. The CDR3 has 16 residues. The CDR3 reads CSVELTTRAVYNEQFF. The CDR3 coding sequence is TGCAGCGTTGAGCTAACTACTAGGGCCGTTTACAATGAGCAGTTCTTC.

This chain links TRBV4-2 with TRBJ1-1; D is possibly TRBD1 (5 bases). V was trimmed by 5 bases and J by 4 bases, leaving 17 bases between them. The CDR3 is made up of 15 amino acids. Germline V gene data show CDR1 as LGHNA and CDR2 as YNFKEQ. The CDR3 coding sequence is TGTGCCAGCAGCACCCAGGACAAGGACGTCACTGAAGCTTTCTTT. This encodes CASSTQDKDVTEAFF.

This chain links TRBV9 with TRBJ2-2, with 9 bases fitting TRBD2. The V and J ends lost 3 bases and 4 bases, in that order; junction bases with no gene match: 4. The germline V gene has CDR1 SGDLS and CDR2 YYNGEE. The CDR3 has 15 amino acids. The CDR3 region has the DNA TGTGCCAGCAGCGGAGGGACTAGCCCCACCGGGGAGCTGTTTTTT. As protein: CASSGGTSPTGELFF. Complete variable domain (other parts from reference TRBV9 and TRBJ2-2): DSGVTQTPKHLITATGQRVTLRCSPRSGDLSVYWYQQSLDQGLQFLIQYYNGEERAKGNILERFSAQQFPDLHSELNLSSLELGDSALYFCASSGGTSPTGELFFGEGSRLTVL.